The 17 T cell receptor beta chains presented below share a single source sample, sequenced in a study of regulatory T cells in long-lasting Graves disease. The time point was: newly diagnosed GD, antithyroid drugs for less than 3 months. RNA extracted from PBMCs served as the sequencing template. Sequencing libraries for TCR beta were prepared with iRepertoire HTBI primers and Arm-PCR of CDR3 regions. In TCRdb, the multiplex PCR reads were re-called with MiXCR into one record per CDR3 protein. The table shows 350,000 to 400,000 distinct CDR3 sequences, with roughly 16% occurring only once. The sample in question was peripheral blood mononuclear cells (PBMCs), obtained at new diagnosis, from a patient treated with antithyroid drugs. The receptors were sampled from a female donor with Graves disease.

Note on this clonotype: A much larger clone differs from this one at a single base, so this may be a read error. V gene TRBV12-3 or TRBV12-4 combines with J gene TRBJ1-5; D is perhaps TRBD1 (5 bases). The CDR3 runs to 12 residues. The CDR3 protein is CVSSRGLQPQHF. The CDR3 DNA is TGTGTCAGCAGTAGGGGACTCCAGCCCCAGCATTTT.

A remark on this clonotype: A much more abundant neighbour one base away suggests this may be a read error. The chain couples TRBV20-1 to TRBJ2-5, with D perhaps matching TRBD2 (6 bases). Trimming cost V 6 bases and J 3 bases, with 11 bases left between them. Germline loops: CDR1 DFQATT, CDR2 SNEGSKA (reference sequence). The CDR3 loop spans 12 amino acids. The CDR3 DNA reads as TGCAGTGCCCGGGACTTAGAAGAGACCCAGTACTTC. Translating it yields CSARDLEETQYF.

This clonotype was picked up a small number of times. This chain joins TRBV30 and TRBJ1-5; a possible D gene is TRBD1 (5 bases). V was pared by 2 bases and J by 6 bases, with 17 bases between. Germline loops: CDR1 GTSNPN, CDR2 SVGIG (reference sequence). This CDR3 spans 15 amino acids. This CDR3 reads CAWSQGAGGGQPQHF. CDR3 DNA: TGTGCCTGGAGTCAAGGGGCGGGAGGAGGTCAGCCCCAGCATTTT.

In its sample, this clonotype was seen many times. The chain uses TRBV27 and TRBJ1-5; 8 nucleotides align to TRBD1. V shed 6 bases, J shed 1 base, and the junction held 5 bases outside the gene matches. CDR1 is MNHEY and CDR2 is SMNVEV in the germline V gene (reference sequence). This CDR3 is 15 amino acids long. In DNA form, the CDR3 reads TGTGCCAGCAGCGGACAGGGAAGGAGCAATCAGCCCCAGCATTTT. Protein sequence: CASSGQGRSNQPQHF.

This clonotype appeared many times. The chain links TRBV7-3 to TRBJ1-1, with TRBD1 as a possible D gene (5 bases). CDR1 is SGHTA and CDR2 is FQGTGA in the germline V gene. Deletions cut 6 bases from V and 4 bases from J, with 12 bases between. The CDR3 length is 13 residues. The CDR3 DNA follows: TGTGCCAGCAGAACAGTTAGGGGCACTGAAGCTTTCTTT. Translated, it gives CASRTVRGTEAFF.

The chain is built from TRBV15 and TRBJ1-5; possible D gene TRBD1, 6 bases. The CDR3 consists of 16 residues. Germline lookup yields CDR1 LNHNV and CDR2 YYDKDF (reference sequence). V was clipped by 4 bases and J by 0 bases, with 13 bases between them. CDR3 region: CATSTRDTASNQPQHF. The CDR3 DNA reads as TGTGCCACCAGCACCCGGGACACAGCTAGCAATCAGCCCCAGCATTTT. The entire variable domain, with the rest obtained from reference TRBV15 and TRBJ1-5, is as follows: DAMVIQNPRYQVTQFGKPVTLSCSQTLNHNVMYWYQQKSSQAPKLLFHYYDKDFNNEADTPDNFQSRRPNTSFCFLDIRSPGLGDTAMYLCATSTRDTASNQPQHFGDGTRLSIL.

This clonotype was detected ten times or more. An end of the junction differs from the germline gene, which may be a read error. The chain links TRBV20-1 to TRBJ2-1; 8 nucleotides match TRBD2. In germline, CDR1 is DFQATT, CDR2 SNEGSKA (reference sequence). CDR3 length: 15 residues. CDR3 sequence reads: CSSRSGTSFYAEQFF. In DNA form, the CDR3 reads TGCAGTTCTAGGTCCGGGACTAGTTTTTACGCTGAGCAGTTCTTC.

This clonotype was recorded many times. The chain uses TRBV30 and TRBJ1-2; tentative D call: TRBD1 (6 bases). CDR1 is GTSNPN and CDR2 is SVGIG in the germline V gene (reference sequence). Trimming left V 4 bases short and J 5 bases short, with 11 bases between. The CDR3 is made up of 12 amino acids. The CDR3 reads CAWTGAGYGYTF. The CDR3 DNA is TGTGCCTGGACGGGGGCAGGATATGGCTACACCTTC.

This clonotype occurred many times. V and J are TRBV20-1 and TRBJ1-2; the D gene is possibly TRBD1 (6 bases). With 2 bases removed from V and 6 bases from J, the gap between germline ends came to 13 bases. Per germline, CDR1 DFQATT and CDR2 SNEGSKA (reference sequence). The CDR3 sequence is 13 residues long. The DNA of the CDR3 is TGCAGTGCTAGAAAACAGGGCGCGGATGGCTACACCTTC. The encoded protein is CSARKQGADGYTF.

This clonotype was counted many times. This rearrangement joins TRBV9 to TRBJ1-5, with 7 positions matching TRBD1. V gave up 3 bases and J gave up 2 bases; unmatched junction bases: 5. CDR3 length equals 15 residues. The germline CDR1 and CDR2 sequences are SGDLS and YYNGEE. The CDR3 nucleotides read TGTGCCAGCAGCGGAACAGGGGCAGGCAATCAGCCCCAGCATTTT. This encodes CASSGTGAGNQPQHF.

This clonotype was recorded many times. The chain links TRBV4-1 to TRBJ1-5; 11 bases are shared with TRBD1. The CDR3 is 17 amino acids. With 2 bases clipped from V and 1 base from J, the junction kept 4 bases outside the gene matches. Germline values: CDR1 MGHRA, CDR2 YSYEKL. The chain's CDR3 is CASSQTRDRGSNQPQHF. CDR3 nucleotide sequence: TGCGCCAGCAGCCAAACCCGGGACAGGGGGAGCAATCAGCCCCAGCATTTT.

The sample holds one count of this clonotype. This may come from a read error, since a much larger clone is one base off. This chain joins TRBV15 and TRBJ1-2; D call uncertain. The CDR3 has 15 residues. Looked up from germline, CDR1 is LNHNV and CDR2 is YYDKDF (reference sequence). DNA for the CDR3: TGTGCCGCCAGCAGCGCTCCGCCCGAATTCTATGGCTACACCTTC. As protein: CAASSAPPEFYGYTF. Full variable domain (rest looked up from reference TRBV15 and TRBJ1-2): DAMVIQNPRYQVTQFGKPVTLSCSQTLNHNVMYWYQQKSSQAPKLLFHYYDKDFNNEADTPDNFQSRRPNTSFCFLDIRSPGLGDTAMYLCAASSAPPEFYGYTFGSGTRLTVV.

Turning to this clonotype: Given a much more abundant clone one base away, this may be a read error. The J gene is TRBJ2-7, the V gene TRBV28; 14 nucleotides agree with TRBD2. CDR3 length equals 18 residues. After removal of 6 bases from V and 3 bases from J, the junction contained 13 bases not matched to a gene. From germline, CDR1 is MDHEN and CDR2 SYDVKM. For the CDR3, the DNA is TGTGCCAGCAGGCCCCAAAAGACTAGCGGGAGGGGCTACTACGAGCAGTACTTC. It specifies CASRPQKTSGRGYYEQYF.

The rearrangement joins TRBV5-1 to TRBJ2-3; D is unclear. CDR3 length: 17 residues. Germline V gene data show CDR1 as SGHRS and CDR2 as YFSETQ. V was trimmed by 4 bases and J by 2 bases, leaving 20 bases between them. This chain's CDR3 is CASSPATTPRPTDTQYF. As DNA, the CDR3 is TGCGCCAGCAGCCCGGCCACAACCCCAAGGCCCACAGATACGCAGTATTTT.

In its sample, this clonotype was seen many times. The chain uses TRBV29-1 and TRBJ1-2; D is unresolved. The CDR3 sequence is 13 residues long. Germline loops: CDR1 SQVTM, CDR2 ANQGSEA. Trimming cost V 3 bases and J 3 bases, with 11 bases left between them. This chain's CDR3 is CSVERVGDYGYTF. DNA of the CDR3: TGCAGCGTTGAGAGAGTTGGCGACTATGGCTACACCTTC.

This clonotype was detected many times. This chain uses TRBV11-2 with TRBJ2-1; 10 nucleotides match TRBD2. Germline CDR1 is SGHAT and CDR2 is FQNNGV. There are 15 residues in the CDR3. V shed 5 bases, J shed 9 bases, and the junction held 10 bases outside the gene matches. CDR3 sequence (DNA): TGTGCCAGCAGCCATATAGCGGGAGGTGTCCGTGAGCAGTTCTTC. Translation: CASSHIAGGVREQFF.

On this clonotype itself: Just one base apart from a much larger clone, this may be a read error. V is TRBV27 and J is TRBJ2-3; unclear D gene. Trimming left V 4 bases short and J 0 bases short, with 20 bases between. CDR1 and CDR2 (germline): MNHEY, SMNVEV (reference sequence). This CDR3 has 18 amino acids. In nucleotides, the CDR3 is TGTGCCAGCAGTTCCCTCGAGACGGGCTACTATAGCACAGATACGCAGTATTTT. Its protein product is CASSSLETGYYSTDTQYF.